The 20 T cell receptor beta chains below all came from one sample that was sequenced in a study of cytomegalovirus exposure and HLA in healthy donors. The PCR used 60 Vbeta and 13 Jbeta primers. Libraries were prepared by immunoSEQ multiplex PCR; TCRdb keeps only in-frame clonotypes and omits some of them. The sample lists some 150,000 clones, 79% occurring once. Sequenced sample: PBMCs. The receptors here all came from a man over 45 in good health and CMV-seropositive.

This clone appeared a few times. The CDR3 region has the DNA TGTGCCAGCAGTTCCCTCTACGAGCAGTACTTC. Translation gives CASSSLYEQYF. V and J are TRBV6-5 and TRBJ2-7; D is unresolved. This CDR3 has 11 residues. With 4 bases removed from V and 3 bases from J, the gap between germline ends came to 4 bases. From germline, CDR1 is MNHEY and CDR2 SVGAGI.

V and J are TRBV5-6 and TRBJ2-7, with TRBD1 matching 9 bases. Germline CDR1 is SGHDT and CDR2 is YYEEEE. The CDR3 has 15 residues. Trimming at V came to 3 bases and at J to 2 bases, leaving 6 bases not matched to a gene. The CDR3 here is CASSSRQGGTYEQYF. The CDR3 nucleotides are TGTGCCAGCAGCTCAAGACAGGGGGGGACCTACGAGCAGTACTTC.

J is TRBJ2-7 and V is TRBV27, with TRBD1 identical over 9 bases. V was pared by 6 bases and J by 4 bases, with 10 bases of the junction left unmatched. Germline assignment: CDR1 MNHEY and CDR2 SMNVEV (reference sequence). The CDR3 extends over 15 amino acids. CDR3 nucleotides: TGTGCCAGCAGCGAGATTCCGGGACAGGGATACGAGCAGTACTTC. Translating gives CASSEIPGQGYEQYF.

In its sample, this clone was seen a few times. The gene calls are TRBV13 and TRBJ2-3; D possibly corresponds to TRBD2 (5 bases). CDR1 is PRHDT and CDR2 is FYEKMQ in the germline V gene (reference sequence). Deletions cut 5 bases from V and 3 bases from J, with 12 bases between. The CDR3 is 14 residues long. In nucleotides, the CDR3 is TGTGCCAGCAGCACTTTGGACTCGACAGATACGCAGTATTTT. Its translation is CASSTLDSTDTQYF.

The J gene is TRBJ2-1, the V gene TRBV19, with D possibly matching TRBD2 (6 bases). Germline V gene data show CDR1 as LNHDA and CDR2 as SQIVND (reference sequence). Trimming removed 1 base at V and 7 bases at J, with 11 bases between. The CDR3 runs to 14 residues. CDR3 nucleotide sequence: TGTGCCAGTAGTATAGGGCGGGACCCTAATGAGCAGTTCTTC. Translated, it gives CASSIGRDPNEQFF.

CDR3 region: CASSDGTGGETQYF. As DNA, the CDR3 is TGTGCCAGCAGTGATGGGACAGGGGGGGAGACCCAGTACTTC. The rearrangement links TRBV2 to TRBJ2-5; TRBD1 aligns across 11 bases. CDR1 SNHLY and CDR2 FYNNEI come from the germline V gene. Trimming at V came to 3 bases and at J to 5 bases, leaving 2 bases not matched to a gene. The CDR3 spans 14 residues.

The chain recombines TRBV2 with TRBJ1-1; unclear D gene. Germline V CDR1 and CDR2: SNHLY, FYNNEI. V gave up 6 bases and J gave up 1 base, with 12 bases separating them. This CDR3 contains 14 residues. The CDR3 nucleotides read TGTGCCAGCAGCGCTATACCTGGGAACACTGAAGCTTTCTTT. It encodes CASSAIPGNTEAFF.

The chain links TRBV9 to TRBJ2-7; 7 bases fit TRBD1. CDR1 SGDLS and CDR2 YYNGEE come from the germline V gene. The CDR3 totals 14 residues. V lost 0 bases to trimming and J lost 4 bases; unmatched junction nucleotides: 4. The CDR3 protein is CASSVEGQSYEQYF. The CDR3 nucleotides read TGTGCCAGCAGCGTAGAGGGACAGAGTTACGAGCAGTACTTC.

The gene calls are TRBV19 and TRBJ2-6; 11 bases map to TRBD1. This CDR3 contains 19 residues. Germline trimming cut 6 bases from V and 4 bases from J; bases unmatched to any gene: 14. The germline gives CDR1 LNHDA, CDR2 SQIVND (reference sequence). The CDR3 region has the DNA TGTGCCAGTAGCAAGGACAGGGGGCGGCTCGTAACCGGGGCCAACGTCCTGACTTTC. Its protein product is CASSKDRGRLVTGANVLTF.

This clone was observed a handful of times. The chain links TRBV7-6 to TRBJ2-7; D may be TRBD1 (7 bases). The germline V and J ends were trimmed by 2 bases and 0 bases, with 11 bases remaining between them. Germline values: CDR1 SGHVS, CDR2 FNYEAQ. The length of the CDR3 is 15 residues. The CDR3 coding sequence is TGTGCCAGCAGCTTACAGGGGGGAGGCTCCTACGAGCAGTACTTC. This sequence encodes CASSLQGGGSYEQYF. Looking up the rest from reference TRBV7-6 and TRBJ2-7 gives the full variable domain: GAGVSQSPRYKVTKRGQDVALRCDPISGHVSLYWYRQALGQGPEFLTYFNYEAQQDKSGLPNDRFSAERPEGSISTLTIQRTEQRDSAMYRCASSLQGGGSYEQYFGPGTRLTVT.

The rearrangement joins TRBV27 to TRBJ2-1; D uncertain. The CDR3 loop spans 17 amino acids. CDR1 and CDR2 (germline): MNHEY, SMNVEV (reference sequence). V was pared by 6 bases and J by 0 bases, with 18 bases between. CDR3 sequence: CASSPFRIGDSYNEQFF. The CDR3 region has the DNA TGTGCCAGCAGCCCCTTCCGCATAGGAGACTCCTACAATGAGCAGTTCTTC.

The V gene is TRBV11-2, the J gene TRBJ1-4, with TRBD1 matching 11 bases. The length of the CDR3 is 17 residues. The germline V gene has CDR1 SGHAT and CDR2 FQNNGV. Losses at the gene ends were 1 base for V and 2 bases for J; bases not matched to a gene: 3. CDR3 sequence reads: CASSLGTGGLTNEKLFF. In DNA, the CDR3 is TGTGCCAGCAGCTTAGGGACAGGGGGCTTGACTAATGAAAAACTGTTTTTT.

CDR3: CATAVSGTGNTIYF. CDR3 sequence (DNA): TGTGCCACCGCTGTGTCGGGGACTGGAAACACCATATATTTT. The J gene is TRBJ1-3, the V gene TRBV5-5, with D unresolved. Per the germline V gene, CDR1 is SGHKS and CDR2 is YYEKEE (reference sequence). V lost 9 bases to trimming and J lost 2 bases, with 15 bases between them. This CDR3 comprises 14 residues.

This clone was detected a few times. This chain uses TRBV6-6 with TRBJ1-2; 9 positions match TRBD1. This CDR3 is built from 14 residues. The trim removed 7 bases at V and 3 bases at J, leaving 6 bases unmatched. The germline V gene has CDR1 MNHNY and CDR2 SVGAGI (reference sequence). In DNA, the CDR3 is TGTGCCAGCACCCTACAGGGGGCAGACTATGGCTACACCTTC. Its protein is CASTLQGADYGYTF.

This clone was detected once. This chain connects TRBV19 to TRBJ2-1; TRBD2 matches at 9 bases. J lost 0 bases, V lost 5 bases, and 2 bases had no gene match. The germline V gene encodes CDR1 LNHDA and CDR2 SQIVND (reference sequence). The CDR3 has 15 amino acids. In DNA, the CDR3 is TGTGCCAGTAGTGTTAGCGGGAGCTCCTACAATGAGCAGTTCTTC. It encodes CASSVSGSSYNEQFF. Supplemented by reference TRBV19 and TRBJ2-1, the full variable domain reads DGGITQSPKYLFRKEGQNVTLSCEQNLNHDAMYWYRQDPGQGLRLIYYSQIVNDFQKGDIAEGYSVSREKKESFPLTVTSAQKNPTAFYLCASSVSGSSYNEQFFGPGTRLTVL.

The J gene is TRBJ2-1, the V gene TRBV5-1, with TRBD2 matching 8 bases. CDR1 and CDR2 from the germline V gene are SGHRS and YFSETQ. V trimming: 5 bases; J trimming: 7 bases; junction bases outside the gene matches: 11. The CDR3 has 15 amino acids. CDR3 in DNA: TGCGCCAGCAGACCCCCCCTCGCGGGAGGAAATGAGCAGTTCTTC. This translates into CASRPPLAGGNEQFF.

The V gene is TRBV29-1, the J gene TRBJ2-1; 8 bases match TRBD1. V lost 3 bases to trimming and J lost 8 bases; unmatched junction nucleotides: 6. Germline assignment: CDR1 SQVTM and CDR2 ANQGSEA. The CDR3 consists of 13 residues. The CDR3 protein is CSVDLGQGHEQFF. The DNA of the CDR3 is TGCAGCGTTGATCTTGGACAGGGACATGAGCAGTTCTTC.

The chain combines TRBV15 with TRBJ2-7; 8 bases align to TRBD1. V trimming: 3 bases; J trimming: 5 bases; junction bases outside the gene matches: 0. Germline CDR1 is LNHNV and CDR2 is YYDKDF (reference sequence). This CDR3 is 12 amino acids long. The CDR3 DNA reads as TGTGCCACCAGCAGGACAGGGGACGAGCAGTACTTC. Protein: CATSRTGDEQYF.

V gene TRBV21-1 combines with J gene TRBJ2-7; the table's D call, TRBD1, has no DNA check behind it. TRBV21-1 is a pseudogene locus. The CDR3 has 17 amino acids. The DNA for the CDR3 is TGTGCCAGCAGCAAAAGGCAGGGGGATAATAAGGGCTACGAGCAGTACTTC. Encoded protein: CASSKRQGDNKGYEQYF.

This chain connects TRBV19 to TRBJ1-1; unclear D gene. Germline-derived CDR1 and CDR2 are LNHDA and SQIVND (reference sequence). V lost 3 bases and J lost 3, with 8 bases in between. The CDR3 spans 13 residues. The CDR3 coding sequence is TGTGCCAGTAGTATCAAGCAGGACACTGAAGCTTTCTTT. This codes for CASSIKQDTEAFF. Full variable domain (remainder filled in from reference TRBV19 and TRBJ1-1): DGGITQSPKYLFRKEGQNVTLSCEQNLNHDAMYWYRQDPGQGLRLIYYSQIVNDFQKGDIAEGYSVSREKKESFPLTVTSAQKNPTAFYLCASSIKQDTEAFFGQGTRLTVV.